These T cell receptor beta chains were read from a single sample in a study of post-analysis software for immune sequencing data. One entry per CDR3 protein results from TCRdb running MiXCR on the PCR reads. Of 500,000 to 600,000 distinct CDR3 sequences listed, about 40% are singletons. The material sequenced was blood. The receptors were sampled from a girl aged 5 to 17 with multiple sclerosis. CDR3s include the opening cysteine and the closing phenylalanine or tryptophan. The D gene is left open where the match is weak. Clone size is stated in some rows and not others, as once, few, many or a class when expanded.

V gene: TRBV5-1; clone size: few; J gene: TRBJ2-1; D gene: NA; CDR3 DNA: TGCGCCAGCAGCTTGGATCTGGACAGCCTTTATAGGGAGCAGTTCTTC; CDR3 protein: CASSLDLDSLYREQFF
V gene: TRBV5-1; clone size: NA; J gene: TRBJ1-1; D gene: NA; CDR3 DNA: TGCGCCAGCAGCTTGGGAGGGGTCGGCATGAACACTGAAGCTTTCTTT; CDR3 protein: CASSLGGVGMNTEAFF
V gene: TRBV12-3/TRBV12-4; clone size: NA; J gene: TRBJ2-7; D gene: TRBD1; CDR3 DNA: TGTGCCAGCAGTGCCGGGACAGCCTGGTGGGAGCAGTACTTC; CDR3 protein: CASSAGTAWWEQYF
V gene: TRBV12-3/TRBV12-4; clone size: NA; J gene: TRBJ2-1; D gene: NA; CDR3 DNA: TGTGCCAGCAGTACAGGGTCTCCCTACAATGAGCAGTTCTTC; CDR3 protein: CASSTGSPYNEQFF
V gene: TRBV3-1; clone size: few; J gene: TRBJ2-5; D gene: TRBD2; CDR3 DNA: TGTGCCAGCAGCCAGTCTTTCGGGGGGGTTACGGAGACCCAGTACTTC; CDR3 protein: CASSQSFGGVTETQYF
V gene: TRBV29-1; clone size: once; J gene: TRBJ2-3; D gene: TRBD1; CDR3 DNA: TGCAGCGTTGACAGGGGGCCGTTGACAGATACGCAGTATTTT; CDR3 protein: CSVDRGPLTDTQYF
V gene: TRBV7-9; clone size: NA; J gene: TRBJ1-5; D gene: TRBD1; CDR3 DNA: TGTGCCAGCAGCTCCCTCCGGGACAGAGTTTATCAGCCCCAGCATTTT; CDR3 protein: CASSSLRDRVYQPQHF
V gene: TRBV28; clone size: NA; J gene: TRBJ2-7; D gene: TRBD1; CDR3 DNA: TGTGCCAGCAGTGCGTCCGGGACAGGGTCCTACGAGCAGTACTTC; CDR3 protein: CASSASGTGSYEQYF
V gene: TRBV5-1; clone size: NA; J gene: TRBJ2-7; D gene: TRBD2; CDR3 DNA: TGCGCCAGCAGCTCCCGGGACTACCTCTACGAGCAGTACTTC; CDR3 protein: CASSSRDYLYEQYF
V gene: TRBV20-1; clone size: NA; J gene: TRBJ2-3; D gene: TRBD1; CDR3 DNA: TGCAGTGCTAGGGGTACAGGGGGCAGTTTGAGAGATACGCAGTATTTT; CDR3 protein: CSARGTGGSLRDTQYF
V gene: TRBV12-3/TRBV12-4; clone size: few; J gene: TRBJ2-7; D gene: TRBD2; CDR3 DNA: TGTGCCAGCAGTCTTGGGACTAGCTCGGGCCCCTACGAGCAGTACTTC; CDR3 protein: CASSLGTSSGPYEQYF
V gene: TRBV7-2; clone size: NA; J gene: TRBJ2-1; D gene: TRBD2; CDR3 DNA: TGTGCCAGCAGCGCTTCTAGCGGGCGTTACAATGAGCAGTTCTTC; CDR3 protein: CASSASSGRYNEQFF
V gene: TRBV12-3/TRBV12-4; clone size: NA; J gene: TRBJ1-2; D gene: TRBD1; CDR3 DNA: TGTGCCAGCAGATCCTCAACCGGACAGGGGGCTAACTATGGCTACACCTTC; CDR3 protein: CASRSSTGQGANYGYTF
V gene: TRBV5-1; clone size: few; J gene: TRBJ1-2; D gene: TRBD1; CDR3 DNA: TGCGCCAGCAGCTTCCGGACAGGGAATGGCTACACCTTC; CDR3 protein: CASSFRTGNGYTF
V gene: TRBV7-2; clone size: many; J gene: TRBJ2-5; D gene: TRBD2; CDR3 DNA: TGTGCCAGCAGCTTTGGCGGGGGGGGTGGTGAGACCCAGTACTTC; CDR3 protein: CASSFGGGGGETQYF
V gene: TRBV2; clone size: few; J gene: TRBJ2-7; D gene: TRBD1; CDR3 DNA: TGTGCCAGCAGGGTAACCGGGACAGCATCCAGCGAGCAGTACTTC; CDR3 protein: CASRVTGTASSEQYF
V gene: TRBV12-3/TRBV12-4; clone size: NA; J gene: TRBJ1-4; D gene: NA; CDR3 DNA: TGTGCCAGCAGTTTAGGCGCAGTTAATGAAAAACTGTTTTTT; CDR3 protein: CASSLGAVNEKLFF
V gene: TRBV2; clone size: NA; J gene: TRBJ2-3; D gene: TRBD1; CDR3 DNA: TGTGCCAGTCAGCCGGGACAGGGGTTCAAGCGAGATACGCAGTATTTT; CDR3 protein: CASQPGQGFKRDTQYF
V gene: TRBV12-3/TRBV12-4; clone size: NA; J gene: TRBJ2-1; D gene: TRBD1; CDR3 DNA: TGTGCCAGCAGTAGGGGGACAGGGTTTGCGGATGAGCAGTTCTTC; CDR3 protein: CASSRGTGFADEQFF
V gene: TRBV5-1; clone size: NA; J gene: TRBJ1-1; D gene: NA; CDR3 DNA: TGCGCCAGCAGCTTACCCTCGGGGACTGAAGCTTTCTTT; CDR3 protein: CASSLPSGTEAFF
V gene: TRBV6-6; clone size: few; J gene: TRBJ2-7; D gene: NA; CDR3 DNA: TGTGCCAGCTCCACGGGCAGACTTACCTACGAGCAGTACTTC; CDR3 protein: CASSTGRLTYEQYF
V gene: TRBV27; clone size: NA; J gene: TRBJ2-5; D gene: TRBD1; CDR3 DNA: TGTGCCAGCAGTCCCAGGACAGGGAACGTGAAGACCCAGTACTTC; CDR3 protein: CASSPRTGNVKTQYF
V gene: TRBV7-9; clone size: NA; J gene: TRBJ2-7; D gene: NA; CDR3 DNA: TGTGCCAGCGGCCGGACAGCTTCCTACGAGCAGTACTTC; CDR3 protein: CASGRTASYEQYF
V gene: TRBV28; clone size: NA; J gene: TRBJ2-7; D gene: NA; CDR3 DNA: TGTGCCAGCACCCTGGCGGGTGAGCAGTACTTC; CDR3 protein: CASTLAGEQYF